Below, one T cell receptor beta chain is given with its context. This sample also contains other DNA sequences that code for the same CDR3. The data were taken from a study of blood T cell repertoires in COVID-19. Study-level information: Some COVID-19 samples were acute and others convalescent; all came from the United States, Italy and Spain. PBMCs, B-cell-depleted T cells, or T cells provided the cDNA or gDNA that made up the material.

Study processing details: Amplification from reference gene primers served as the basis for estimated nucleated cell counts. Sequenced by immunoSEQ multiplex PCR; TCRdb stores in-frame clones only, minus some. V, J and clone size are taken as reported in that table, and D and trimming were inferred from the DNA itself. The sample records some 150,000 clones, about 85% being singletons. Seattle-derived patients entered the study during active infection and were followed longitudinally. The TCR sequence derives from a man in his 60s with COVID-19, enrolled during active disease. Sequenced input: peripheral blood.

Here the CDR3 DNA reads TGTGCCAGCAGCTTAGGTTCCGGGAACACTGAAGCTTTCTTT. Protein: CASSLGSGNTEAFF. The V call is TRBV7-9, the J call TRBJ1-1, with D unresolved. The CDR3 extends over 14 amino acids. CDR1 and CDR2 (germline): SEHNR, FQNEAQ (reference sequence). Deletions cut 1 base from V and 1 base from J, with 7 bases between. The whole variable domain, filled in from reference TRBV7-9 and TRBJ1-1, reads DTGVSQNPRHKITKRGQNVTFRCDPISEHNRLYWYRQTLGQGPEFLTYFQNEAQLEKSRLLSDRFSAERPKGSFSTLEIQRTEQGDSAMYLCASSLGSGNTEAFFGQGTRLTVV.